These 22 T cell receptor beta chains were sequenced from one sample in a study of blood T cell repertoires in COVID-19. Sequencing used immunoSEQ multiplex PCR; TCRdb keeps in-frame clones, though not all of them. The sample carries 350,000 to 500,000 clones, roughly 84% recorded once. The sample taken for sequencing was PBMCs or T cells enriched from blood (not recorded which). The receptor set was obtained from a woman between 18 and 29 years old who had been exposed to COVID-19.

The chain has TRBV4-3 and TRBJ2-4; D may be TRBD1 (6 bases). The CDR3 extends over 17 amino acids. Trimming stripped 11 bases from V and 2 bases from J, with 25 bases between. Germline V CDR1 and CDR2: LGHNA, YSLEER. The CDR3 here is CAFVPGAGTGTKNIQYF. CDR3 DNA: TGCGCCTTTGTGCCAGGGGCAGGGACGGGAACCAAAAACATTCAGTACTTC.

The chain combines TRBV3-1 (or the pseudogene TRBV3-2) with TRBJ1-2; D gene ambiguous. Germline V gives CDR1 LGHDT, CDR2 YNNKEL (reference sequence). The CDR3 consists of 15 residues. V lost 3 bases to trimming and J lost 3 bases, with 14 bases between them. The DNA of the CDR3 is TGTGCCAGCAGCCACCCCGCGGAGGGATACTATGGCTACACCTTC. Translating it yields CASSHPAEGYYGYTF.

The rearrangement links TRBV7-8 to TRBJ1-2, with TRBD1 matching 8 bases. Trimming removed 1 base from V and 4 bases from J; junction bases left unmatched: 2. The length of the CDR3 is 14 residues. The germline gives CDR1 SGHVS, CDR2 FQNEAQ. In DNA, the CDR3 is TGTGCCAGCAGCTTAGACAGGGGGGCCTATGGCTACACCTTC. Protein product: CASSLDRGAYGYTF.

The chain has TRBV4-1 and TRBJ1-5; D call uncertain. V lost 0 bases and J 9 bases, leaving 15 bases between the germline ends. The germline CDR1 and CDR2 sequences are MGHRA and YSYEKL. The CDR3 runs 15 residues. The CDR3 coding sequence is TGCGCCAGCAGCCAAGAACTAAACCCTATGGGGCCCCAGCATTTT. This codes for CASSQELNPMGPQHF.

The rearrangement links TRBV6-1 to TRBJ2-1; D not certain. V lost 0 bases, J lost 6 bases, and 9 bases lay in between. The CDR3 extends over 14 amino acids. The germline gives CDR1 MNHNS, CDR2 SASEGT. CDR3 DNA sequence: TGTGCCAGCAGTGAAGCTTTGTTAGTCAATGAGCAGTTCTTC. Protein: CASSEALLVNEQFF.

The chain is built from TRBV10-3 and TRBJ2-5; 10 bases line up with TRBD2. In germline, CDR1 is ENHRY, CDR2 SYGVKD. The CDR3 is 13 residues long. Trimming cost V 8 bases and J 2 bases; bases outside gene matches: 2. The CDR3 coding sequence is TGTGCCATCGGACTAGCGGCTCAAGAGACCCAGTACTTC. Its translation is CAIGLAAQETQYF.

The V gene is TRBV3-1 (or the pseudogene TRBV3-2), the J gene TRBJ2-1, with 14 bases matching TRBD2. Germline lookup yields CDR1 LGHDT and CDR2 YNNKEL (reference sequence). This CDR3 is 18 amino acids long. V gave up 1 base and J gave up 7 bases; unmatched junction bases: 9. The CDR3 DNA is TGTGCCAGCAGCCAAGTTGGGACTAGCGGGAGAGTGAGGAATGAGCAGTTCTTC. Translated: CASSQVGTSGRVRNEQFF.

V gene TRBV7-2 combines with J gene TRBJ2-7, with 11 bases that match TRBD2. The trim removed 0 bases at V and 3 bases at J, leaving 7 bases unmatched. Germline lookup yields CDR1 SGHTA and CDR2 FQGNSA. CDR3 length: 17 amino acids. This CDR3 reads CASSLAGHLAGGYEQYF. CDR3 sequence (DNA): TGTGCCAGCAGCTTAGCGGGTCACCTAGCGGGAGGCTACGAGCAGTACTTC.

This clone has a single count. The V call is TRBV2, the J call TRBJ1-1, with 7 bases identical to TRBD1. Germline assignment: CDR1 SNHLY and CDR2 FYNNEI. J lost 1 base, V lost 7 bases, and 6 bases had no gene match. The CDR3 loop spans 14 amino acids. The CDR3 bases are TGTGCCAGCACGGAACAGGGGAAGAACACTGAAGCTTTCTTT. Protein product: CASTEQGKNTEAFF.

The chain joins TRBV4-2 to TRBJ1-6, with unresolved D. The CDR3 is 15 residues long. Germline loops: CDR1 LGHNA, CDR2 YNFKEQ. V lost 2 bases to trimming and J lost 8 bases, with 13 bases between them. The CDR3 is CASSQPPGTYSPLHF. The CDR3 DNA reads as TGTGCCAGCAGCCAACCACCGGGAACTTATTCACCCCTCCACTTT.

This chain uses TRBV21-1 with TRBJ2-7; TRBD1, the table's D call, was not compared with the DNA. TRBV21-1 has pseudogene status. This CDR3 has 16 residues. The CDR3 sequence: CASSKAKAGGRYEQYF. The DNA for the CDR3 is TGTGCCAGCAGCAAAGCGAAGGCAGGGGGCCGCTACGAGCAGTACTTC.

This sequence joins TRBV5-5 and TRBJ1-2; D is undetermined. The CDR3 loop spans 14 amino acids. Germline assignment: CDR1 SGHKS and CDR2 YYEKEE (reference sequence). The germline V and J ends were trimmed by 1 base and 4 bases, with 11 bases remaining between them. The CDR3 is CASSLSWEGYGYTF. CDR3 sequence (DNA): TGTGCCAGCAGCTTGTCTTGGGAGGGCTATGGCTACACCTTC.

This chain connects TRBV24-1 to TRBJ2-4; TRBD2 is a possible D gene (6 bases). In germline, CDR1 is KGHDR, CDR2 SFDVKD. This CDR3 is built from 16 residues. Trimming shortened V by 3 bases and J by 0 bases, and 11 bases separated the two germline ends. As DNA, the CDR3 is TGTGCCACCAGTGATGCGGGGCCCCTAGCCAAAAACATTCAGTACTTC. Protein product: CATSDAGPLAKNIQYF.

The chain is built from TRBV4-1 and TRBJ2-7; unclear D gene. Germline lookup yields CDR1 MGHRA and CDR2 YSYEKL. The length of the CDR3 is 13 residues. V was shortened by 4 bases and J by 6 bases, with 13 bases between the two germline ends. This chain's CDR3 is CASSPLSPPEQYF. The CDR3 DNA follows: TGCGCCAGCAGCCCCCTTTCCCCCCCCGAGCAGTACTTC.

The chain's CDR3 is CASRGAGANVLTF. The CDR3 nucleotides read TGTGCCAGCAGGGGAGCCGGGGCCAACGTCCTGACTTTC. The chain has TRBV28 and TRBJ2-6; D is perhaps TRBD2 (5 bases). V was cut by 6 bases and J by 4 bases, with 7 bases left in between. This CDR3 has 13 residues. Germline loops: CDR1 MDHEN, CDR2 SYDVKM.

In regard to this clone: The same CDR3 can be traced to other DNA sequences in this sample. V usage is TRBV7-3 and J usage is TRBJ1-3; a weak D match, TRBD1 (5 bases). Germline-derived CDR1 and CDR2 are SGHTA and FQGTGA. CDR3 length: 14 amino acids. Trimming cost V 2 bases and J 1 base, with 6 bases left between them. The CDR3 here is CASSLSGSGNTIYF. The DNA for the CDR3 is TGTGCCAGCAGCTTATCAGGGTCTGGAAACACCATATATTTT.

This chain uses TRBV5-3 with TRBJ1-3; D unclear. TRBV5-3 qualifies as an ORF whose function is uncertain. The CDR3 runs to 16 residues. The ends were cut back, 2 bases at V and 0 bases at J, with 12 bases in the middle. CDR3 sequence reads: CARSFQLLCSGNTIYF. The CDR3 DNA reads as TGTGCCAGAAGCTTCCAACTTCTCTGCTCTGGAAACACCATATATTTT.

This rearrangement joins TRBV10-3 to TRBJ2-1; a possible D gene is TRBD2 (6 bases). Germline V lookup: CDR1 ENHRY, CDR2 SYGVKD. The CDR3 has 16 amino acids. V was shortened by 6 bases and J by 0 bases, with 15 bases between the two germline ends. CDR3 coding DNA: TGTGCCATCAGGAGGATAGCGGAGAGCTCCTACAATGAGCAGTTCTTC. It specifies CAIRRIAESSYNEQFF.

The rearrangement links TRBV18 to TRBJ2-7, with D possibly being TRBD2 (7 bases). V was pared by 2 bases and J by 7 bases, with 15 bases between. Per germline, CDR1 KGHSH and CDR2 LQKENI. The CDR3 covers 14 residues. CDR3 in DNA: TGTGCCAGCTCACCAGGGGGGGCCCGGGGGGAGCAGTACTTC. This codes for CASSPGGARGEQYF.

The chain recombines TRBV28 with TRBJ1-2; D might be TRBD1 (6 bases). The CDR3 is 14 residues long. Germline CDR1 reads MDHEN; CDR2 reads SYDVKM. Trimming removed 2 bases from V and 8 bases from J, with 15 bases in between. The CDR3 DNA reads TGTGCCAGCAGTTTAACGACAGGCGGGAGCGGCTACACCTTC. This codes for CASSLTTGGSGYTF.

This sequence joins TRBV6-2 or TRBV6-3 and TRBJ1-1; TRBD1 matches at 7 bases. The CDR3 has 14 residues. Germline lookup yields CDR1 MNHEY and CDR2 SVGEGT. The trim removed 4 bases at V and 1 base at J, leaving 3 bases unmatched. Here the CDR3 DNA reads TGTGCCAGCAGTTTCCGGGACAGGAACACTGAAGCTTTCTTT. Translation gives CASSFRDRNTEAFF.

The J gene is TRBJ2-1, the V gene TRBV28, with 7 bases fitting TRBD2. Germline lookup yields CDR1 MDHEN and CDR2 SYDVKM. Trimming removed 4 bases from V and 2 bases from J; junction bases left unmatched: 8. CDR3 size: 16 residues. The CDR3: CASSSASGGPYNEQFF. In DNA, the CDR3 is TGTGCCAGCAGTTCAGCCTCGGGAGGCCCCTACAATGAGCAGTTCTTC.